This paragraph covers one T cell receptor (beta chain) sequence. In this sample, this clone turned up a few times. No antigen is known for it. No per-base quality is available; no much larger clone lies one base away. From each donor, a single peripheral blood sample of about 116 mL on average was drawn into heparinised tubes. Using a panel that included CD45RO, CCR7, CD25, CD127, CD95 and CD27, naive, central memory, regulatory and stem cell-like memory CD4+ T cells were sorted on a BD FACSAria II. A purity above 95% was achieved for all sorted populations. PBMCs were separated immediately by Lymphoprep density gradient centrifugation and were stained directly, without being cultured. So that batch effects would be minimized, each experiment stained and sorted samples in pairs, pairing one healthy donor with one patient. The High Capacity cDNA Reverse Transcription Kit was used to reverse transcribe all of the isolated RNA, meaning that expressed TCRB transcripts were what got sequenced. Deep immunoSEQ sequencing was performed on naive, central memory and regulatory T cell samples, with an average of around 3.4 million total reads per sample. Sorted cells were lysed in RLT buffer and RNA was extracted with DNase-treated RNeasy Micro or Mini kits, depending on cell number. To prevent cross-contamination, each cell subset was processed individually, whereas patient and healthy donor samples were processed jointly. The immunoSEQ multiplex PCR was used to amplify TCRB sequences from cDNA, generating 87-bp fragments that spanned the CDR3 region. Amplicons were sequenced on the Illumina HiSeq platform. On the study's bioinformatics: Synthetic template baselines were used to correct PCR bias computationally, reads within Hamming distance 2 were collapsed together, and singletons that could not be merged were discarded. Reads were aligned against IMGT to assign V, D and J genes, CDR3 length and insertions or deletions at six rearrangement sites. Within each subset, clonotype counts were normalized to sorted cell number, after which true diversity and Gini coefficients were computed with the tcR R package. The overlap coefficient, calculated on TCRB nucleotide sequences, was used to quantify repertoire sharing. Out-of-frame TCRB sequences from naive cells were analyzed to stand in for the pre-selection repertoire. Held by TCRdb, this immuneACCESS table contains in-frame sequences only and omits some clones. Under half of the omission traces to an unresolved V gene where checked; the cause of the rest is unknown. V and J calls and clone size are those listed in that table; D and trimming were worked out from the DNA. Recorded for this sample are 200,000 to 250,000 clones; approximately 70% of them occurred a single time. The biggest ten clones account for 0.053% of the sample.

The CDR3 contains 15 residues, cysteine and phenylalanine counted. Only the CDR3 DNA is retained, 45 bases long and in frame from the first base. For CDR1 and CDR2, the germline V gene (reference sequence) lists PRHDT and FYEKMQ. V and J are truncated by 4 bases and 5 bases respectively, leaving an intervening sequence of 17 bases. This specimen belongs to a study of beta chain features in type 1 diabetes (dated by TCRdb to about 2018). A note on the overall study: Patients and healthy donors did not differ in mean age, gender distribution, total cell number or subset yield. In the study, TCRB repertoires of sorted circulating CD4+ T cell subsets from recently diagnosed type 1 diabetes patients were compared with those of matched healthy donors. A total of roughly 99 million sorted cells were examined across all samples, and the number of cells per subset was strongly correlated with RNA yield. Whereas all 30 or so donors provided naive and central memory subsets, regulatory and stem cell-like memory subsets were isolated from just 8 patients and roughly 8 healthy donors.

The investigation overall reported the following: Naive, central memory and regulatory TCRB repertoires appeared more similar among patients than among healthy donors. PCR may preferentially amplify shorter templates, but because patient and control samples were amplified and corrected together, any resulting skew would affect both groups equally. Type 1 diabetes patients showed a moderate but significant shortening of TCRB CDR3 length in all four CD4+ subsets. Fewer insertions and more nucleotide deletions at VDJ recombination sites were observed in patients with type 1 diabetes, implying thymic rearrangement abnormalities. HLA sub-analyses involved small numbers of individuals, so any influence of HLA type on TCRB rearrangement remained unresolved. Because cDNA was sequenced instead of genomic DNA, activated cells with high expression could be over-represented, although the groups did not differ in activation or CD3 levels.

The receptor was isolated from a young man in good health. Material: naive CD4+ T cells from blood. The cell subset or site label, read with the paper, signifies: true naive CD4+ T cells. Rearrangement joined TRBV13 to TRBJ1-2; the D region possibly corresponds to TRBD1 (6 bases align). The DNA reads TGTGCCAGCAGCTGGCTCGGGGACATTGGATATGGCTACACCTTC. It translates to CASSWLGDIGYGYTF.